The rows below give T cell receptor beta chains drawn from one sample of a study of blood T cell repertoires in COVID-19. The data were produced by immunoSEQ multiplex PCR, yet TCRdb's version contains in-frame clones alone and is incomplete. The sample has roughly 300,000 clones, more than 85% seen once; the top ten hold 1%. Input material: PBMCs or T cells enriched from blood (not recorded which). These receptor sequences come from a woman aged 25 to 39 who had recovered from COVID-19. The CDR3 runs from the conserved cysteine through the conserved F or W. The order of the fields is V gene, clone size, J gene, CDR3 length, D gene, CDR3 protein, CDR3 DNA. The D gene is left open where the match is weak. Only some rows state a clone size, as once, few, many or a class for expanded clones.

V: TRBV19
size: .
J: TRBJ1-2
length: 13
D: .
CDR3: CASSPLRGDGYTF
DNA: TGTGCCAGTAGTCCCCTCCGGGGGGATGGCTACACCTTC

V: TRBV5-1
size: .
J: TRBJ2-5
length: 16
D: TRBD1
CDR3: CASSWGQSTFQETQYF
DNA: TGCGCCAGCAGCTGGGGACAGTCCACCTTTCAAGAGACCCAGTACTTC

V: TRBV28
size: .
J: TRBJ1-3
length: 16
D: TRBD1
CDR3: CASSLVGQGTGNTIYF
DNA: TGTGCCAGCAGTTTAGTGGGACAGGGAACTGGAAACACCATATATTTT

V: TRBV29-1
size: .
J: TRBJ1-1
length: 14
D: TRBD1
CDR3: CSVEHAGGGTEAFF
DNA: TGCAGCGTTGAACATGCAGGGGGCGGCACTGAAGCTTTCTTT

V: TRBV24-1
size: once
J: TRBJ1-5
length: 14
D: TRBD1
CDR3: CATSDLGQDQPQHF
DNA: TGTGCCACCAGTGATTTAGGACAGGATCAGCCCCAGCATTTT

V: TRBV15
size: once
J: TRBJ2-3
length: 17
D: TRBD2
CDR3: CATSRDPLAGSTDTQYF
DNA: TGTGCCACCAGCAGAGATCCCCTAGCGGGGAGCACAGATACGCAGTATTTT

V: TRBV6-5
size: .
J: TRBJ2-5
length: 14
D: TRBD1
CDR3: CASSWTGYQETQYF
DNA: TGTGCCAGCAGTTGGACAGGGTACCAAGAGACCCAGTACTTC

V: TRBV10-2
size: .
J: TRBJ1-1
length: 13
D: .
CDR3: CASSDLGGTEAFF
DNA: TGCGCCAGCAGTGACCTCGGGGGCACTGAAGCTTTCTTT

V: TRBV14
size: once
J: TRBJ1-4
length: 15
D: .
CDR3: CASSIHSTTNEKLFF
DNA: TGTGCCAGCAGCATACACAGCACCACTAATGAAAAACTGTTTTTT

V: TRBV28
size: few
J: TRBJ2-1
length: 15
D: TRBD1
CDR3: CASSLGDRGHNEQFF
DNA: TGTGCCAGCAGTTTAGGGGACAGGGGCCACAATGAGCAGTTCTTC

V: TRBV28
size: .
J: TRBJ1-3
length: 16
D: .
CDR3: CASSFGVWGGGNTIYF
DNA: TGTGCCAGCAGTTTTGGGGTGTGGGGGGGAGGAAACACCATATATTTT

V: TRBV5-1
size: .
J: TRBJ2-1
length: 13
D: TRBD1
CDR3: CASSGGQDNEQFF
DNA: TGCGCCAGCAGTGGGGGACAGGACAATGAGCAGTTCTTC

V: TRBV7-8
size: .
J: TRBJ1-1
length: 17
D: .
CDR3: CASSFADPGFGNTEAFF
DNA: TGTGCCAGCAGCTTCGCCGACCCAGGGTTTGGGAACACTGAAGCTTTCTTT

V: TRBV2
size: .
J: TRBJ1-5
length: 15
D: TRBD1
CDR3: CASNRAGGYNQPQHF
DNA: TGTGCCAGCAATCGGGCAGGGGGCTATAATCAGCCCCAGCATTTT

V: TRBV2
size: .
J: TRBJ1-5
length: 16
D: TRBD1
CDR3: CASNRDRVGFSQPQHF
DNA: TGTGCCAGCAATAGGGACAGGGTAGGCTTTAGTCAGCCCCAGCATTTT

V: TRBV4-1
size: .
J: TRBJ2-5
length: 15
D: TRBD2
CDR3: CASSQGLARQETQYF
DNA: TGCGCCAGCAGCCAGGGACTAGCGAGACAAGAGACCCAGTACTTC

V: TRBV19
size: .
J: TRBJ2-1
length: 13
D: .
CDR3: CASHLGGGNEQFF
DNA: TGTGCCAGCCACTTAGGGGGGGGCAATGAGCAGTTCTTC

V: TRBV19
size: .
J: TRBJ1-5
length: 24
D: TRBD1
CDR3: CASSMPAGFDPAQTGHEINQPQHF
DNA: TGTGCCAGTAGTATGCCCGCGGGTTTCGACCCCGCCCAGACAGGGCACGAAATCAATCAGCCCCAGCATTTT

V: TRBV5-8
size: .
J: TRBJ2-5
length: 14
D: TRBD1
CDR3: CASSLITGAETQYF
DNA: TGTGCCAGCAGCTTGATAACAGGGGCCGAGACCCAGTACTTC

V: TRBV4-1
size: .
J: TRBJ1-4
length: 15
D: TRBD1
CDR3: CASSQERQGGEKLFF
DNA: TGCGCCAGCAGCCAAGAAAGACAGGGGGGCGAAAAACTGTTTTTT

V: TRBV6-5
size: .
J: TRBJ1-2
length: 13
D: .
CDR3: CASTRTGNYGYTF
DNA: TGTGCCAGCACCCGAACAGGGAACTATGGCTACACCTTC

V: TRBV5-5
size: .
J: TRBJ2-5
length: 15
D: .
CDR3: CASSPEGRPGETQYF
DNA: TGTGCCAGCAGCCCCGAAGGGAGGCCAGGGGAGACCCAGTACTTC

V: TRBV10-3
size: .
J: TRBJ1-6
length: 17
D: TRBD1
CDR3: CAISESVPGQFNSPLHF
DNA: TGTGCCATCAGTGAGTCCGTCCCGGGACAGTTCAATTCACCCCTCCACTTT